This TCR beta chain derives from a study of cytomegalovirus exposure and HLA in healthy donors. Study in general: An early release of data contained approximately 80 million unique TCRs, which came from HLA-typed donors.

Among the donors, all were healthy bone marrow donors. Likely unrecorded immune exposures existed in these nominally healthy donors. General observations from the study: TCR beta chain V- and J-gene trimming was linked, in a later analysis, to a missense variant in DCLRE1C.

Comment on this clone: The antigen is unknown.

Researchers ran the PCR with 60 Vbeta and 13 Jbeta primers. Generated by immunoSEQ multiplex PCR, the TCRdb table keeps only in-frame clones and is missing some. There are under 200,000 clones in the sample; 70% to 80% occur only once, and more than 0.55% lies in the top ten. The specimen sequenced was PBMCs. The TCR comes from a woman aged 35 to 49 in good health and CMV-seronegative.

The CDR3, as DNA: TGTGCCAGCAGTTACTCGGATCACGGACAGGGGGAAAACACCATATATTTT. Translation: CASSYSDHGQGENTIYF. This chain joins TRBV6-7 and TRBJ1-3, with TRBD1 identical over 10 bases. TRBV6-7 belongs to the ORF category, with a function that is uncertain. V was pared by 0 bases and J by 6 bases, with 8 bases of the junction left unmatched. The CDR3 runs 17 residues.